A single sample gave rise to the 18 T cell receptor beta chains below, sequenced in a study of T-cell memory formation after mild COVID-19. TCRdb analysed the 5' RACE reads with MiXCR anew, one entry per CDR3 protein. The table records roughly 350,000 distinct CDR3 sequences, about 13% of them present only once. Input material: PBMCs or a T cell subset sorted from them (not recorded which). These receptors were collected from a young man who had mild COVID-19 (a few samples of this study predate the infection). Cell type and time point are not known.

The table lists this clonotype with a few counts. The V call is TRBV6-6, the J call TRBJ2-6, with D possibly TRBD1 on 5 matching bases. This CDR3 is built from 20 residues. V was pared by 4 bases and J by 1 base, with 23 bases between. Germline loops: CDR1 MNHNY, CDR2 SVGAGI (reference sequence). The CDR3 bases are TGTGCCAGCAGTTCCGCTCCCCCGACAGTAGATAGTTCTGGGGCCAACGTCCTGACTTTC. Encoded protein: CASSSAPPTVDSSGANVLTF.

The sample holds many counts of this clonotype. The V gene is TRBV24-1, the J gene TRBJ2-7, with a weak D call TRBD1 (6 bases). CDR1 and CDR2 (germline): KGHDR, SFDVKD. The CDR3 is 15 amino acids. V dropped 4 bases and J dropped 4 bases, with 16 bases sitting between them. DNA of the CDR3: TGTGCCACCAGTGACGACCAGGGGAATTCGTACGAGCAGTACGTC. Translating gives CATSDDQGNSYEQYV.

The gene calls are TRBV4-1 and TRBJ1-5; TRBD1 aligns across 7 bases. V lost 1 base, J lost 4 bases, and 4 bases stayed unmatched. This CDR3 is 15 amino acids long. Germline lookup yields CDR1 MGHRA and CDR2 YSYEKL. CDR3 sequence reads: CASSQGTGPNQPQHF. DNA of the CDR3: TGCGCCAGCAGCCAAGGGACAGGTCCTAATCAGCCCCAGCATTTT.

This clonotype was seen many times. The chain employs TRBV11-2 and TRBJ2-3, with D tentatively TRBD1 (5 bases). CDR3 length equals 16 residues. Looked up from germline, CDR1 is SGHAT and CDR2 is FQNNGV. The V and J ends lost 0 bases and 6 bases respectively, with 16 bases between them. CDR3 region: CASSLDLNRPLDTQYF. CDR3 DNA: TGTGCCAGCAGCTTAGATCTTAACAGGCCGTTGGATACGCAGTATTTT.

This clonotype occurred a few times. CDR3: CASSQGTSVYNEQFF. The CDR3 bases are TGCGCCAGCAGCCAAGGGACTAGCGTATACAATGAGCAGTTCTTC. The rearrangement uses TRBV4-1 and TRBJ2-1; 9 bases line up with TRBD2. Germline loops: CDR1 MGHRA, CDR2 YSYEKL. V lost 1 base, J lost 4 bases, and 2 bases stayed unmatched. This CDR3 is 15 amino acids long.

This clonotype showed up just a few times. The CDR3 protein is CASRQMTGATEAFF. In DNA, the CDR3 is TGTGCCAGCAGACAGATGACAGGGGCCACTGAAGCTTTCTTT. The chain combines TRBV6-5 with TRBJ1-1; 8 positions agree with TRBD1. With 6 bases clipped from V and 4 bases from J, the junction kept 7 bases outside the gene matches. The CDR3 consists of 14 residues. Per the germline V gene, CDR1 is MNHEY and CDR2 is SVGAGI.

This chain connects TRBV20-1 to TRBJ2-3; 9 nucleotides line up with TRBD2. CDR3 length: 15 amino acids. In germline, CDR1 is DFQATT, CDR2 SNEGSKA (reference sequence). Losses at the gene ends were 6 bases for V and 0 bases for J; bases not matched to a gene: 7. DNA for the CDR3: TGCAGTGCCCCGACTACTAGCGGGAGCACAGATACGCAGTATTTT. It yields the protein CSAPTTSGSTDTQYF.

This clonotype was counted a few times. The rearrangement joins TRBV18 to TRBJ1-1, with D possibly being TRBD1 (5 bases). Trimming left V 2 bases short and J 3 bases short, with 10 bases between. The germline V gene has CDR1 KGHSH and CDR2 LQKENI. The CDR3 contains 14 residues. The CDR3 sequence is CASSPSGGDTEAFF. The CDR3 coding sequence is TGTGCCAGCTCACCAAGCGGGGGGGACACTGAAGCTTTCTTT.

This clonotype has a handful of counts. The CDR3 is CASSSVIQETQYF. The CDR3 DNA reads as TGTGCCAGCAGTTCTGTTATCCAAGAGACCCAGTACTTC. The V gene is TRBV12-3 or TRBV12-4, the J gene TRBJ2-5; D call uncertain. V lost 4 bases and J lost 1, with 7 bases in between. The CDR3 length is 13 residues.

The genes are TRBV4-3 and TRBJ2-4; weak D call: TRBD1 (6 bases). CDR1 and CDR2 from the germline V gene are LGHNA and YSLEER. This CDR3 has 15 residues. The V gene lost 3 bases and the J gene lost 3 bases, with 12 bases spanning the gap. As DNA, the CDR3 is TGCGCCAGCAGCCAGGGGACATCGGTCAAAAACATTCAGTACTTC. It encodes CASSQGTSVKNIQYF.

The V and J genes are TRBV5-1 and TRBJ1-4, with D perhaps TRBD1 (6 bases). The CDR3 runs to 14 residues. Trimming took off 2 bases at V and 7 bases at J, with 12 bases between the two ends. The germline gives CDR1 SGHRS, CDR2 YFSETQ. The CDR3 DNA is TGCGCCAGCAGCTTCGGGACACTCGGTGAAAAACTGTTTTTT. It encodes CASSFGTLGEKLFF.

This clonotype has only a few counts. The CDR3 DNA follows: TGCAGTGCTAGAGATTTTGGCCCTGCCTACGAGCAGTACTTC. As protein: CSARDFGPAYEQYF. The chain combines TRBV20-1 with TRBJ2-7; no firm D call. V lost 0 bases to trimming and J lost 2 bases, with 11 bases between them. CDR3 length: 14 amino acids. CDR1 and CDR2 (germline): DFQATT, SNEGSKA (reference sequence).

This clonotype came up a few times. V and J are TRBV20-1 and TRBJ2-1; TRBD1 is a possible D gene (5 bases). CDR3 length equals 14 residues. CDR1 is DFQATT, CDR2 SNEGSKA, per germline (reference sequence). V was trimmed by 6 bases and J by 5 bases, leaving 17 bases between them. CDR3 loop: CSATEWGTNNEQFF. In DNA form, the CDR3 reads TGCAGTGCGACAGAGTGGGGAACAAACAATGAGCAGTTCTTC.

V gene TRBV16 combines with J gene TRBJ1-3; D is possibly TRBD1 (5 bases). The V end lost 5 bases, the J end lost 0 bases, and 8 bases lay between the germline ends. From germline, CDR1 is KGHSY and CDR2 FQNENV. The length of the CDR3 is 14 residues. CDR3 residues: CASSGARSGNTIYF. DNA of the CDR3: TGTGCCAGCAGCGGGGCTCGCTCTGGAAACACCATATATTTT.

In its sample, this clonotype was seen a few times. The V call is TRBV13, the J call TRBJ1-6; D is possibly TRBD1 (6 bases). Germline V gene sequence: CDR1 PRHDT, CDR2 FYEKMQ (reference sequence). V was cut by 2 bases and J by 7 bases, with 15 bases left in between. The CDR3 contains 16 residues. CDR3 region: CASSLSRGSANSPLHF. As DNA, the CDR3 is TGTGCCAGCAGCTTATCAAGGGGGTCGGCCAATTCACCCCTCCACTTT.

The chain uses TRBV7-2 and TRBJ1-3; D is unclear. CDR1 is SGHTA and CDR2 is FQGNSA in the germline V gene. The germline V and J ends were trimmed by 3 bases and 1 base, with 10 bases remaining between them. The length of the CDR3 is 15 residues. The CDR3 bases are TGTGCCAGCAGCTTCAGACGGTCTTCTGGAAACACCATATATTTT. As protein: CASSFRRSSGNTIYF.

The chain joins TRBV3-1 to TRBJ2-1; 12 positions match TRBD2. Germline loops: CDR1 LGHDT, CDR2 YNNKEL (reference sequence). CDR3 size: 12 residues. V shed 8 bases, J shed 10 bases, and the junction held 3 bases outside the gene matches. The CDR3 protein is CASEGLAGEQFF. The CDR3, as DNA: TGTGCCAGCGAAGGACTAGCGGGGGAGCAGTTCTTC.

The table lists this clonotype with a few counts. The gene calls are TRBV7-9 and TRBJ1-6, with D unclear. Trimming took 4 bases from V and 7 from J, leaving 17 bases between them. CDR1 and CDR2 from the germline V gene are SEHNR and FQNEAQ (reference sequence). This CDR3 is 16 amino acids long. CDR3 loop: CASSSRRTRSNSPLHF. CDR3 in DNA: TGTGCCAGCAGCTCCCGAAGGACGCGCTCGAATTCACCCCTCCACTTT.